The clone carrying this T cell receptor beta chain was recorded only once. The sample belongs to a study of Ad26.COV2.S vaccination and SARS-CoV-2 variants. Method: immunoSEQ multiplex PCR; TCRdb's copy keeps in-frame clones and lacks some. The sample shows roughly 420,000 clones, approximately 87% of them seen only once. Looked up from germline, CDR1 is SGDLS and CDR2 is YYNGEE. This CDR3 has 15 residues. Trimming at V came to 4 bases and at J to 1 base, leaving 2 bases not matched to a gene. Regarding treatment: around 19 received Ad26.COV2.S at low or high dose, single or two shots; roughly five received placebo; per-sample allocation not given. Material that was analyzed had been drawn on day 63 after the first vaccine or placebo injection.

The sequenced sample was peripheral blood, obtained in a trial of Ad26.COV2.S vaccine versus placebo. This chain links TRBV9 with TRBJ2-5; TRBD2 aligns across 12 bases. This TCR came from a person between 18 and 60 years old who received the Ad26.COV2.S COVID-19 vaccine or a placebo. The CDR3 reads CASSLAGGRQETQYF. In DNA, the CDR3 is TGTGCCAGCAGCCTAGCGGGGGGGCGCCAAGAGACCCAGTACTTC.